The T cell receptor beta chain described here comes from a study of cytomegalovirus exposure and HLA in healthy donors. The CDR3 covers 11 residues. Germline CDR1 and CDR2: SNHLY and FYNNEI. Trimming removed 6 bases at V and 2 bases at J, with 4 bases between. Vbeta (60) and Jbeta (13) primers were used in the PCR. Profiling relied on immunoSEQ multiplex PCR, and the TCRdb table lists in-frame clones only, not all of them. In all, the sample yields roughly 50,000 clones. The sequenced sample was PBMCs. This receptor was identified in a woman in her thirties or forties in good health and CMV-seronegative. The chain combines TRBV2 with TRBJ2-5, with D uncertain. CDR3 sequence reads: CASSLQETQYF. The DNA for the CDR3 is TGTGCCAGCAGCCTACAAGAGACCCAGTACTTC.